This entry is about one T cell receptor beta chain. The specificity of this receptor is unknown. No much larger clonotype is one base removed from it; base qualities were not supplied. The sample's treatment or condition, from its label and the paper: allogeneic hematopoietic cell transplantation with graft depleted of TCRalphabeta T cells and CD19 B cells. TCRalphabeta/CD19-depleted allogeneic hematopoietic cell grafts were given to the transplant recipients, all of whom were children. Receptors were amplified or captured by PCR. The listed sequencing device is Illumina HiSeq 2500. TCR libraries were prepared with molecular barcoding, using unique molecular identifiers to normalize TCRbeta repertoire quantification. TCRdb ran its own pipeline on the public reads, namely fastp trimming at Q25 and MiXCR clone calling, and kept in-frame beta chains. Duplicate CDR3 protein sequences are folded into a single record with the most common DNA and genes. This sample lists approximately 170,000 distinct CDR3 sequences; approximately 10% were detected once. Jointly, the top ten make up around 13% of the sample.

These data originate in a study of T-cell reconstitution after alpha-beta-depleted transplantation in children (dated by TCRdb to about 2016). As for the study more broadly: Using TCR repertoire profiling, the study followed T-cell immune reconstitution in a quantitative way in children after TCRalphabeta/CD19-depleted allogeneic hematopoietic cell transplantation. The paper as a whole reports these results and caveats: The frequencies of hyperexpanded clones fell over the following months, and after one year, T-cell counts and TCRbeta diversity were mostly attributed to newly produced T cells. About two months after transplant, the apparently early recovery of alphabetaT-cell counts reportedly depended on just several hundred clones that had expanded rapidly and came from non-depleted graft cells. In some patients, high TCRbeta diversity at day 60 was attributed to recipient T cells and intrathymic progenitors that had survived conditioning.

V gives up 6 bases and J gives up 0 bases, and the segment between their germline ends measures 18 bases. Measured from the cysteine to the phenylalanine, the CDR3 is 16 residues long. The kept DNA is CDR3 alone, 48 bases in frame from the first base. Reading the germline V gene (reference sequence) gives CDR1 GTSNPN and CDR2 SVGIG. The sequence is built from TRBV30 and TRBJ2-1, with the D segment identity uncertain. This material consisted of PBMCs, taken before TCRalphabeta/CD19-depleted stem cell transplant. This clonotype originated in a boy younger than 10 with acute myeloid leukemia, due to receive a stem cell transplant. The CDR3: CACGPKSPSSYNEQFF. The sequenced DNA: TGTGCCTGTGGGCCCAAGAGCCCCAGCTCCTACAATGAGCAGTTCTTC.